These 27 T cell receptor beta chains were all obtained from the same sample, sequenced in a study of blood T cell repertoires in COVID-19. The repertoire was sequenced with immunoSEQ multiplex PCR; TCRdb's copy has only in-frame clones and lacks some. Here the sample spans about 280,000 clones, around nine tenths being singletons. Input material: peripheral blood. These receptors came from a man aged 40-49 years with active or convalescent COVID-19.

The chain couples TRBV5-4 to TRBJ2-5; perhaps TRBD1 as D (5 bases). The length of the CDR3 is 15 residues. Trimming took off 4 bases at V and 1 base at J, with 14 bases between the two ends. Germline V lookup: CDR1 SGHNT, CDR2 YYREEE (reference sequence). The CDR3 is CASSVHRGAQETQYF. CDR3 DNA sequence: TGTGCCAGCAGCGTCCATAGGGGTGCCCAAGAGACCCAGTACTTC.

The gene calls are TRBV4-1 and TRBJ1-5; D is undetermined. Germline CDR1 and CDR2: MGHRA and YSYEKL. Trimming took off 4 bases at V and 5 bases at J, with 12 bases between the two ends. The CDR3 length is 14 residues. The CDR3 DNA is TGCGCCAGCAGCCTCCTCCCCTCGTATCAGCCCCAGCATTTT. Protein product: CASSLLPSYQPQHF.

This clone was counted a single time. The rearrangement uses TRBV6-6 and TRBJ1-1; D is possibly TRBD1 (5 bases). Germline values: CDR1 MNHNY, CDR2 SVGAGI (reference sequence). The V and J ends lost 4 bases and 4 bases respectively, with 16 bases between them. The length of the CDR3 is 15 residues. The CDR3 DNA follows: TGTGCCAGCAGTTCCACAGGTAATCTCCCCACTGAAGCTTTCTTT. It yields the protein CASSSTGNLPTEAFF.

This rearrangement joins TRBV7-9 to TRBJ1-6, with a tentative D call TRBD1 (6 bases). The CDR3 has 16 residues. The germline V gene encodes CDR1 SEHNR and CDR2 FQNEAQ (reference sequence). Trimming stripped 4 bases from V and 7 bases from J, with 17 bases between. The CDR3 nucleotides read TGTGCCAGCAGCTCCTCAACAGGGCTGGGCAATTCACCCCTCCACTTT. Encoded protein: CASSSSTGLGNSPLHF.

The chain is built from TRBV5-4 and TRBJ1-3, with a possible D match to TRBD1 (5 bases). V was pared by 4 bases and J by 1 base, with 12 bases between. The CDR3 is 15 amino acids. The V gene's germline CDR1 is SGHNT and CDR2 YYREEE (reference sequence). Here the CDR3 reads CASSPMGGSGNTIYF. The CDR3 DNA is TGTGCCAGCAGCCCAATGGGGGGATCTGGAAACACCATATATTTT.

V and J are TRBV6-5 and TRBJ1-2; D perhaps matches TRBD1 (6 bases). Germline CDR1 and CDR2: MNHEY and SVGAGI. Between the trimmed V and J ends, which lost 5 bases and 1 base, there was a span of 14 bases. The CDR3 runs 15 residues. The CDR3 region is CASSPNRQVNYGYTF. Here the CDR3 DNA reads TGTGCCAGCAGTCCCAACCGACAGGTTAACTATGGCTACACCTTC.

The chain uses TRBV15 and TRBJ1-3; 9 bases are a match to TRBD1. Germline V gene lookup returns CDR1 LNHNV and CDR2 YYDKDF (reference sequence). The length of the CDR3 is 17 residues. The V gene end was trimmed by 0 bases and the J gene end by 3 bases; junction bases not matched to a gene: 6. CDR3 residues: CATSRDLGTGIGNTIYF. CDR3 DNA: TGTGCCACCAGCAGAGATCTAGGGACAGGGATTGGAAACACCATATATTTT.

The chain is built from TRBV5-5 and TRBJ2-1, with D tentatively TRBD2 (6 bases). The CDR3 totals 14 residues. V was pared by 0 bases and J by 3 bases, with 7 bases between. Germline CDR1 SGHKS, CDR2 YYEKEE (reference sequence). This chain's CDR3 is CASSLDGGYNEQFF. Here the CDR3 DNA reads TGTGCCAGCAGCTTGGACGGGGGCTACAATGAGCAGTTCTTC.

The V gene is TRBV30, the J gene TRBJ1-2, with a tentative D call TRBD1 (6 bases). With 8 bases removed from V and 8 bases from J, the gap between germline ends came to 18 bases. Germline CDR1 is GTSNPN and CDR2 is SVGIG (reference sequence). This CDR3 has 12 amino acids. The CDR3 loop is CAALGQGSGYTF. In DNA, the CDR3 is TGTGCCGCCCTGGGGCAGGGGAGCGGCTACACCTTC.

The chain couples TRBV6-2 or TRBV6-3 to TRBJ2-7, with 10 bases that match TRBD1. Per germline, CDR1 MNHEY and CDR2 SVGEGT. The CDR3 sequence is 16 residues long. Losses at the gene ends were 0 bases for V and 4 bases for J; bases not matched to a gene: 6. The CDR3 DNA reads TGTGCCAGCAGTTACTCCAGGGGACAGGGGACGTACGAGCAGTACTTC. Translated: CASSYSRGQGTYEQYF.

This clone showed up many times. DNA of the CDR3: TGTGCCAGCTCACAGGGGGCAAGTACCTACGAGCAGTACTTC. It is translated as CASSQGASTYEQYF. The gene calls are TRBV18 and TRBJ2-7; 7 positions agree with TRBD1. Germline V gene sequence: CDR1 KGHSH, CDR2 LQKENI. There are 14 residues in the CDR3. V shed 4 bases and J 2 bases; nucleotides not matched to a gene: 5.

This chain connects TRBV5-6 to TRBJ2-2, with 7 bases lining up with TRBD2. Losses at the gene ends were 5 bases for V and 0 bases for J; bases not matched to a gene: 7. The CDR3 spans 16 residues. The germline V gene encodes CDR1 SGHDT and CDR2 YYEEEE. The CDR3 region has the DNA TGTGCCAGCAGTTCAAATAGCGGGCCGAACACCGGGGAGCTGTTTTTT. The encoded protein is CASSSNSGPNTGELFF.

This sequence joins TRBV7-2 and TRBJ2-1; D may be TRBD1 (5 bases). CDR3 size: 14 residues. Germline-derived CDR1 and CDR2 are SGHTA and FQGNSA. V was trimmed by 4 bases and J by 0 bases, leaving 7 bases between them. CDR3 coding DNA: TGTGCCAGCAGCTACAGGAGCTCCTACAATGAGCAGTTCTTC. As protein: CASSYRSSYNEQFF.

This clone was found a few times. V usage is TRBV28 and J usage is TRBJ2-2; D might be TRBD2 (6 bases). Germline CDR1 and CDR2: MDHEN and SYDVKM. The CDR3 length is 15 residues. Trimming stripped 6 bases from V and 6 bases from J, with 17 bases between. The CDR3, as DNA: TGTGCCAGCAGCGTCTGGTCGTCGGGGGCCGGGGAGCTGTTTTTT. Translated, it gives CASSVWSSGAGELFF.

V usage is TRBV9 and J usage is TRBJ2-1; 9 bases align to TRBD1. Germline V gives CDR1 SGDLS, CDR2 YYNGEE. The CDR3 is made up of 15 amino acids. After removal of 0 bases from V and 12 bases from J, the junction contained 10 bases not matched to a gene. The CDR3 reads CASSVEGARDRAQFF. The CDR3 DNA reads TGTGCCAGCAGCGTAGAAGGCGCCCGGGACAGGGCGCAGTTCTTC.

The V and J genes are TRBV29-1 and TRBJ2-3; D ambiguous. The germline V gene has CDR1 SQVTM and CDR2 ANQGSEA. The V and J ends lost 2 bases and 4 bases respectively, with 10 bases between them. This CDR3 has 13 amino acids. As DNA, the CDR3 is TGCAGCGTTGAACAGGCGCTACCAGATACGCAGTATTTT. Its protein is CSVEQALPDTQYF.

CDR3 sequence (DNA): TGCGCCAGCAGCCAACAACCTAGCGGGACGAATGAGCAGTTCTTC. Translating it yields CASSQQPSGTNEQFF. The V gene is TRBV4-1, the J gene TRBJ2-1, with 9 bases aligning to TRBD2. J lost 7 bases, V lost 2 bases, and 6 bases had no gene match. Germline loops: CDR1 MGHRA, CDR2 YSYEKL. CDR3 length: 15 residues.

The chain employs TRBV5-1 and TRBJ2-3, with 7 bases matching TRBD2. This CDR3 region has 15 residues. Germline V CDR1 and CDR2: SGHRS, YFSETQ. V shed 4 bases, J shed 0 bases, and the junction held 5 bases outside the gene matches. The CDR3 loop is CASSAGVTSTDTQYF. In DNA form, the CDR3 reads TGCGCCAGCAGCGCGGGGGTTACTAGCACAGATACGCAGTATTTT.

V is TRBV28 and J is TRBJ1-6; D perhaps matches TRBD1 (5 bases). This CDR3 has 12 amino acids. V lost 7 bases and J 9 bases, leaving 10 bases between the germline ends. CDR1 MDHEN and CDR2 SYDVKM come from the germline V gene. The CDR3 nucleotides read TGTGCCAGCATCGCAGGGCGTTCACCCCTCCACTTT. This translates into CASIAGRSPLHF.

V is TRBV5-6 and J is TRBJ2-6, with a weak D call TRBD2 (7 bases). V lost 1 base, J lost 3 bases, and 14 bases lay in between. From germline, CDR1 is SGHDT and CDR2 YYEEEE. The CDR3 totals 17 residues. CDR3 sequence: CASSLRGAVSGANVLTF. DNA for the CDR3: TGTGCCAGCAGCTTGCGGGGGGCAGTGAGTGGGGCCAACGTCCTGACTTTC.

This rearrangement joins TRBV7-9 to TRBJ1-2; 7 bases align to TRBD1. The CDR3 has 15 residues. The trim removed 1 base at V and 6 bases at J, leaving 8 bases unmatched. Germline loops: CDR1 SEHNR, CDR2 FQNEAQ (reference sequence). CDR3 sequence: CASSLDSGGSNGYTF. The CDR3 DNA follows: TGTGCCAGCAGCTTAGATTCAGGGGGTTCCAATGGCTACACCTTC.

This clone occurred a few times. The chain uses TRBV6-4 and TRBJ2-5; 7 bases match TRBD2. Trimming removed 3 bases from V and 2 bases from J; junction bases left unmatched: 0. CDR3 length equals 13 residues. Germline CDR1 and CDR2: MRHNA and SNTAGT. CDR3 residues: CASSEREQETQYF. The DNA of the CDR3 is TGTGCCAGCAGTGAGCGGGAGCAAGAGACCCAGTACTTC.

This clone was observed a handful of times. This chain connects TRBV28 to TRBJ1-5; D is unclear. Germline V gives CDR1 MDHEN, CDR2 SYDVKM. Trimming took 7 bases from V and 0 from J, leaving 10 bases between them. The length of the CDR3 is 14 residues. This chain's CDR3 is CASIGLYSNQPQHF. The CDR3 DNA reads as TGTGCCAGCATTGGGCTGTATAGCAATCAGCCCCAGCATTTT.

CDR3 bases: TGTGCCAGCAGCTTATGGGACAGTTCAACGGAGCTGTTTTTT. Protein sequence: CASSLWDSSTELFF. V gene TRBV7-9 combines with J gene TRBJ2-2; TRBD1 matches 7 bases. CDR3 size: 14 residues. Germline V gene sequence: CDR1 SEHNR, CDR2 FQNEAQ (reference sequence). J was trimmed by 10 bases and V by 2 bases; bases with no gene match: 7. The complete variable domain, with remaining parts taken from reference TRBV7-9 and TRBJ2-2, reads DTGVSQNPRHKITKRGQNVTFRCDPISEHNRLYWYRQTLGQGPEFLTYFQNEAQLEKSRLLSDRFSAERPKGSFSTLEIQRTEQGDSAMYLCASSLWDSSTELFFGEGSRLTVL.

The rearrangement joins TRBV14 to TRBJ2-7; D gene ambiguous. Per the germline V gene, CDR1 is SGHDN and CDR2 is FVKESK. V was pared by 6 bases and J by 2 bases, with 11 bases between. CDR3 length: 13 amino acids. CDR3 bases: TGTGCCAGCAGTCTATGGGCAACCTACGAGCAGTACTTC. Translation: CASSLWATYEQYF. The whole variable domain, filled in from reference TRBV14 and TRBJ2-7, reads EAGVTQFPSHSVIEKGQTVTLRCDPISGHDNLYWYRRVMGKEIKFLLHFVKESKQDESGMPNNRFLAERTGGTYSTLKVQPAELEDSGVYFCASSLWATYEQYFGPGTRLTVT.

The chain joins TRBV5-4 to TRBJ2-7; 7 bases align to TRBD2. With 0 bases clipped from V and 3 bases from J, the junction kept 3 bases outside the gene matches. Germline V CDR1 and CDR2: SGHNT, YYREEE (reference sequence). The CDR3 has 14 residues. CDR3 nucleotide sequence: TGTGCCAGCAGCTTGGGGCCGGGGGGCTACGAGCAGTACTTC. Translated, it gives CASSLGPGGYEQYF.

The chain is built from TRBV7-3 and TRBJ2-1; the D gene is possibly TRBD2 (6 bases). Deletions cut 4 bases from V and 1 base from J, with 26 bases between. CDR1 SGHTA and CDR2 FQGTGA come from the germline V gene. This CDR3 spans 20 amino acids. The CDR3 region is CASSSPHREQKRWSYNEQFF. The CDR3 DNA is TGTGCCAGCAGCTCACCCCACCGGGAGCAGAAGAGGTGGTCCTACAATGAGCAGTTCTTC. Supplemented by reference TRBV7-3 and TRBJ2-1, the full variable domain reads GAGVSQTPSNKVTEKGKYVELRCDPISGHTALYWYRQSLGQGPEFLIYFQGTGAADDSGLPNDRFFAVRPEGSVSTLKIQRTERGDSAVYLCASSSPHREQKRWSYNEQFFGPGTRLTVL.